These 2 T cell receptor beta chains originate from one sample sequenced in a study of a mutant IDH1 vaccine in newly diagnosed glioma. Using immunoSEQ multiplex PCR, the repertoire was profiled, and TCRdb retains in-frame clones only, with some absent. The sample has around 9,800 clones; approximately 89% are singletons. For these receptors, no antigen is known. Time point indicated: week 23, last vaccination. Every vaccination contained 300 ug of the mutant IDH1 20-mer peptide and was paired with topical imiquimod. Sequencing was performed on PBMCs, taken from a glioma patient whose treatment included an IDH1 peptide vaccine. The source of these receptors is a woman aged 40 to 55 with glioma. Some clones in this sample may be carry-over from other donors' samples.

This chain joins TRBV7-2 and TRBJ1-1; D is uncertain. Germline V gene data show CDR1 as SGHTA and CDR2 as FQGNSA. There are 18 residues in the CDR3. Trimming took off 5 bases at V and 0 bases at J, with 22 bases between the two ends. CDR3 loop: CASSQNLQLYNMNTEAFF. CDR3 bases: TGTGCCAGCAGCCAGAACCTCCAACTTTACAACATGAACACTGAAGCTTTCTTT.

The chain employs TRBV6-1 and TRBJ1-2, with 9 bases that match TRBD1. V trimming: 3 bases; J trimming: 3 bases; junction bases outside the gene matches: 5. This CDR3 spans 15 amino acids. CDR1 is MNHNS, CDR2 SASEGT, per germline. CDR3 DNA sequence: TGTGCCAGCAGTGATCAGACAGGGGGGGACTATGGCTACACCTTC. This gives the protein CASSDQTGGDYGYTF.